This T cell receptor beta chain was captured in a study of cytomegalovirus exposure and HLA in healthy donors. The CDR3 totals 16 residues. V was shortened by 5 bases and J by 1 base, with 12 bases between the two germline ends. The germline gives CDR1 MDHEN, CDR2 SYDVKM. The PCR had 60 Vbeta and 13 Jbeta primers. The data were produced by immunoSEQ multiplex PCR, yet TCRdb's version contains in-frame clones alone and is incomplete. Seen here are tens of thousands of clones, 75% to 80% observed once, and the top ten hold 3.5% to 4.5%. The source material was PBMCs. This receptor was obtained from a man between 40 and 49 years old in good health and CMV-seronegative. This sequence joins TRBV28 and TRBJ2-6; possible D gene TRBD1, 5 bases. CDR3 region: CASSPTTVSGANVLTF. CDR3 in DNA: TGTGCCAGCAGTCCGACGACAGTTTCTGGGGCCAACGTCCTGACTTTC.